This T cell receptor beta chain comes out of a study of blood T cell repertoires in COVID-19 (TCRdb year 2020). About the study as a whole: The collaborator samples originated in the United States, Italy and Spain and spanned the acute and convalescent phases of COVID-19. The material from the prospective study consisted of cDNA or gDNA derived from T cells, B-cell-depleted T cells, or PBMCs. The dataset comprised deeply sampled blood TCRbeta repertoires from subjects exposed to, actively infected with, or recovered from COVID-19. A freely available public database, intended as a resource for researchers studying the immune response to SARS-CoV-2, is where the repertoires were released. Samples were obtained from the ongoing ImmuneRACE study (first 160 participants) and from 950 to 1,500 subjects provided by 6 global collaborators. The sample metadata nearly always contained a de-identified subject ID, COVID-19 status, age in years and sex. Where available, HLA class I and class II types were obtained from metadata supplied by the sample provider rather than from assay-based typing.

Trimming leaves V shorter by 4 bases and J shorter by 2 bases, with the junction holding 6 bases beyond the gene matches. The CDR3 measures 16 amino acids from cysteine to phenylalanine. The only DNA kept is the CDR3, 48 bases in frame from the first base. CDR1 and CDR2, per the germline V gene, are SGHRS and YFSETQ. As to this clone: Its antigen is unknown. No per-base quality is available; no much larger clone lies one base away. Other DNA sequences in this specimen translate into the identical CDR3.

TCRbeta CDR3 regions were amplified from genomic DNA using the immunoSEQ Assay, a bias-controlled multiplex PCR. Processing in the source paper ran as follows. The number of nucleated cells in each sample was estimated from the amplification of reference gene primers within the assay. To quantify the absolute abundance of each unique TCRbeta CDR3 rearrangement, sequence reads were collapsed and filtered. For each sample, productive Simpson clonality was calculated as the square root of Simpson's diversity index across productive rearrangements. TCRdb retrieved this table from immuneACCESS and kept in-frame rearrangements only. Not all clones are present; in checked studies, unresolved V genes account for under half, and no reason is known for the remainder. V and J calls plus clone size are reproduced from that table; the DNA served to infer D and trimming. The sample profile shows hundreds of thousands of clones; roughly 84% of them were found once. The leading ten clones occupy 8.6% of the sample.

What the authors observed across the whole study: The quantity of clinical and demographic metadata differed by source and by participant and was supplied without curation.

Collaborating institutions collected whole blood in K2EDTA tubes following their own protocols. Collaborator samples were shipped for TCRbeta analysis as frozen whole blood, isolated PBMCs, or DNA extracted from either sample type. This receptor was obtained from a human donor in a cohort sampled during active COVID-19. The rearranged chain carries TRBV5-1 and TRBJ1-1; 12 central nucleotides agree with TRBD1. The sequenced sample consisted of peripheral blood. The DNA is as follows: TGCGCCAGCAGCCCGGGGACAGGGGGCGTCAACACTGAAGCTTTCTTT. The resulting protein is CASSPGTGGVNTEAFF.